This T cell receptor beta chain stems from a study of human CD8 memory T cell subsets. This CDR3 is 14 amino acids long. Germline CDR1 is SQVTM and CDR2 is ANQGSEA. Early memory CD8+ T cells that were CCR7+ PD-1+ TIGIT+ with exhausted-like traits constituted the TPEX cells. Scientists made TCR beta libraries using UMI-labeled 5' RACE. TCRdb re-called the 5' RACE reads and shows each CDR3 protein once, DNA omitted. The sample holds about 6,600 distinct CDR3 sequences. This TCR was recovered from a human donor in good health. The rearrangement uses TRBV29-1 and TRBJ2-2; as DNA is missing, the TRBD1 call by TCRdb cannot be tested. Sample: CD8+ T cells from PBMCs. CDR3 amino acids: CSVEGAGVAGELFF.